This T cell receptor (beta chain) stems from a study of blood T cells in healthy people across ages. Points from the study as a whole: The study found TCR beta diversity correlated strongly with naive T cell percentage.

CDR3 length equals 14 residues. Per germline, CDR1 MNHEY and CDR2 SMNVEV (reference sequence). The V end lost 0 bases, the J end lost 5 bases, and 8 bases lay between the germline ends. Per sample, a minimum of 6.5 million PBMCs were isolated. Total RNA extracted from each sample amounted to at least 6 micrograms. A word on this clonotype: The antigen remains undetermined.

The use of a sample-barcoded 5' primer and a J-beta primer mix characterized a second PCR of about 7 to 12 cycles. A minimum of 2.5 million CDR3-containing paired-end reads was obtained for each sample. TCRdb used MiXCR to reprocess the 5' RACE reads, holding one entry per CDR3 protein. The data hold roughly 1.5 million distinct CDR3 sequences, with under 55% observed a single time. The specimen sequenced was blood. This receptor was obtained from a young woman in good health. The gene calls are TRBV27 and TRBJ1-5, with TRBD1 as a possible D gene (6 bases). The DNA for the CDR3 is TGTGCCAGCAGTTTATCGGGGGCAGATCAGCCCCAGCATTTT. Its protein product is CASSLSGADQPQHF.